The count of the clone carrying this TCR beta chain is one. The antigen is not known. This sample was included in a study of blood T cells in healthy people across ages. Study conclusions and caveats: In long-lived donors, naive CD4+ cell counts and diversity exceeded those of aged donors.

The V gene end was trimmed by 1 base and the J gene end by 0 bases; junction bases not matched to a gene: 5. Germline lookup yields CDR1 LGHNA and CDR2 YNFKEQ. This CDR3 contains 16 residues. For the second PCR, which ran for about 7 to 11 cycles, a sample-barcoded 5' primer and a J-beta primer mix were used. Using its own MiXCR run on the 5' RACE reads, TCRdb lists one record per CDR3 protein. The repertoire holds over 1,500,000 distinct CDR3 sequences, with 49% as singletons. Isolation per sample recovered at least 6 million PBMCs. What was sequenced was blood. This TCR came from a woman aged 40 to 50 in good health. The rearrangement joins TRBV4-2 to TRBJ1-1; 7 nucleotides match TRBD1. The CDR3 sequence: CASSQGATGVNTEAFF. The CDR3 DNA follows: TGTGCCAGCAGCCAAGGGGCCACAGGGGTGAACACTGAAGCTTTCTTT.